The rows below give T cell receptor beta chains drawn from one sample of a study of blood T cell repertoires in COVID-19. Sequencing used immunoSEQ multiplex PCR; TCRdb keeps in-frame clones, though not all of them. The sample consists of a few hundred thousand clones, 65% to 85% of them appearing once. Sequencing used PBMCs or T cells enriched from blood (not recorded which). The origin of the receptors is a man in his forties or fifties who had recovered from COVID-19. Both conserved end residues are part of each CDR3. Each record gives: D gene, clone size, CDR3 length, J gene, V gene, CDR3 protein, CDR3 DNA. A D gene is named only where the DNA matches it firmly. For some rows the clone size is stated as once, few or many, or as a class when expanded; others skip it.

d_gene: TRBD2; abundance: .; len: 14; j_gene: TRBJ2-1; v_gene: TRBV9; CDR3aa: CASSVVGGSNEQFF; CDR3nt: TGTGCCAGCAGCGTAGTGGGCGGGAGCAATGAGCAGTTCTTC
d_gene: .; abundance: once; len: 15; j_gene: TRBJ1-2; v_gene: TRBV29-1; CDR3aa: CSVDRLLTGDYGYTF; CDR3nt: TGCAGCGTTGATAGGCTTTTAACGGGGGACTATGGCTACACCTTC
d_gene: .; abundance: .; len: 14; j_gene: TRBJ2-3; v_gene: TRBV23-1; CDR3aa: CASGCRLLADTQYF; CDR3nt: TGCGCCAGCGGGTGCAGGTTATTAGCAGATACGCAGTATTTT
d_gene: TRBD1; abundance: .; len: 15; j_gene: TRBJ1-5; v_gene: TRBV2; CDR3aa: CASTSTGGGNQPQHF; CDR3nt: TGTGCCAGCACCTCGACAGGGGGCGGCAATCAGCCCCAACATTTT
d_gene: TRBD2; abundance: .; len: 16; j_gene: TRBJ2-2; v_gene: TRBV2; CDR3aa: CASSEFSGGNPGELFF; CDR3nt: TGTGCCAGCAGTGAATTTAGCGGGGGGAACCCCGGGGAGCTGTTTTTT
d_gene: TRBD2; abundance: .; len: 16; j_gene: TRBJ2-2; v_gene: TRBV3-1/TRBV3-2; CDR3aa: CASSQGLAVPTGELFF; CDR3nt: TGTGCCAGCAGCCAAGGACTAGCGGTTCCCACCGGGGAGCTGTTTTTT
d_gene: TRBD2; abundance: .; len: 14; j_gene: TRBJ2-1; v_gene: TRBV18; CDR3aa: CASSPGLAGVEQFF; CDR3nt: TGTGCCAGCTCACCAGGACTAGCGGGAGTTGAGCAGTTCTTC
d_gene: .; abundance: .; len: 17; j_gene: TRBJ1-1; v_gene: TRBV24-1; CDR3aa: CATSDPKKRPMNTEAFF; CDR3nt: TGTGCCACCAGTGATCCCAAGAAGAGGCCTATGAACACTGAAGCTTTCTTT
d_gene: .; abundance: .; len: 16; j_gene: TRBJ2-7; v_gene: TRBV6-5; CDR3aa: CASSYEGTEGPDEQYF; CDR3nt: TGTGCCAGCAGTTACGAGGGCACAGAAGGGCCTGACGAGCAGTACTTC
d_gene: TRBD2; abundance: .; len: 19; j_gene: TRBJ2-6; v_gene: TRBV14; CDR3aa: CASSQARLAGGAGANVLTF; CDR3nt: TGTGCCAGCAGCCAAGCTAGACTAGCGGGAGGGGCTGGGGCCAACGTCCTGACTTTC
d_gene: TRBD2; abundance: .; len: 14; j_gene: TRBJ2-7; v_gene: TRBV27; CDR3aa: CASSLSAGANEQYF; CDR3nt: TGTGCCAGCAGTTTATCAGCGGGGGCTAACGAGCAGTACTTC
d_gene: TRBD1; abundance: .; len: 14; j_gene: TRBJ2-7; v_gene: TRBV5-1; CDR3aa: CASSSTGGEGEQYF; CDR3nt: TGCGCCAGCAGCTCGACAGGGGGGGAGGGCGAGCAGTACTTC
d_gene: TRBD2; abundance: .; len: 14; j_gene: TRBJ2-3; v_gene: TRBV19; CDR3aa: CASSSRGITDTQYF; CDR3nt: TGTGCCAGTAGTTCGCGGGGGATCACAGATACGCAGTATTTT
d_gene: TRBD1; abundance: .; len: 16; j_gene: TRBJ1-2; v_gene: TRBV10-2; CDR3aa: CASSGGRGRRNYGYTF; CDR3nt: TGCGCCAGCAGTGGGGGCAGGGGGCGGAGGAACTATGGCTACACCTTC
d_gene: .; abundance: .; len: 16; j_gene: TRBJ2-2; v_gene: TRBV6-5; CDR3aa: CASSYSTGPYHGELFF; CDR3nt: TGTGCCAGCAGTTACTCTACAGGGCCCTACCACGGGGAGCTGTTTTTT
d_gene: TRBD2; abundance: once; len: 14; j_gene: TRBJ2-7; v_gene: TRBV12-5; CDR3aa: CASGSAGGAYEQYF; CDR3nt: TGTGCTAGTGGTTCCGCGGGAGGCGCCTACGAGCAGTACTTC
d_gene: TRBD1; abundance: once; len: 16; j_gene: TRBJ1-2; v_gene: TRBV19; CDR3aa: CASSARPGTGPYGYTF; CDR3nt: TGTGCCAGTAGTGCGAGACCCGGGACAGGGCCCTATGGCTACACCTTC
d_gene: .; abundance: .; len: 14; j_gene: TRBJ1-1; v_gene: TRBV24-1; CDR3aa: CATSKTGLNTEAFF; CDR3nt: TGTGCCACCAGCAAGACAGGCCTTAACACTGAAGCTTTCTTT
d_gene: .; abundance: .; len: 13; j_gene: TRBJ1-1; v_gene: TRBV7-3; CDR3aa: CASSPGGNTEAFF; CDR3nt: TGTGCCAGCAGTCCGGGGGGGAACACTGAAGCTTTCTTT